Below are 24 T cell receptor beta chains sequenced from a single sample in a study of blood T cell repertoires in COVID-19. Here immunoSEQ multiplex PCR was the method, and the copy in TCRdb shows in-frame clones only, minus some. This sample has roughly 77,000 clones, with roughly four fifths found just once. Specimen: peripheral blood. The receptors here all came from a man aged 55 to 70 with COVID-19, enrolled during active disease.

The rearrangement joins TRBV6-5 to TRBJ1-5, with a possible D match to TRBD1 (5 bases). Trimming left V 5 bases short and J 0 bases short, with 11 bases between. The CDR3 extends over 15 amino acids. Germline CDR1 is MNHEY and CDR2 is SVGAGI. In DNA, the CDR3 is TGTGCCAGCAGTAAAAGGGGTAATAGCAATCAGCCCCAGCATTTT. Protein sequence: CASSKRGNSNQPQHF.

V usage is TRBV5-1 and J usage is TRBJ2-1; D not certain. Per germline, CDR1 SGHRS and CDR2 YFSETQ. CDR3 length: 16 amino acids. The V end was cut by 0 bases, the J end by 3 bases, with 13 bases between. The CDR3 sequence: CASSLGVLRGYNEQFF. In DNA, the CDR3 is TGCGCCAGCAGCTTGGGCGTCCTACGCGGCTACAATGAGCAGTTCTTC.

This clone was observed a few times. The chain employs TRBV7-9 and TRBJ2-1; 9 positions agree with TRBD2. The germline CDR1 and CDR2 sequences are SEHNR and FQNEAQ (reference sequence). Losses at the gene ends were 5 bases for V and 5 bases for J; bases not matched to a gene: 13. This CDR3 contains 17 residues. For the CDR3, the DNA is TGTGCCAGCAGCGCCCCGCCCCGGCTAGCGGGGAACAATGAGCAGTTCTTC. Translating it yields CASSAPPRLAGNNEQFF.

This chain links TRBV30 with TRBJ1-1; D is uncertain. Germline CDR1 and CDR2: GTSNPN and SVGIG (reference sequence). The length of the CDR3 is 11 residues. The CDR3 is CASRLDGEAFF. DNA of the CDR3: TGTGCATCCAGACTAGACGGTGAAGCTTTCTTT.

This sequence joins TRBV7-2 and TRBJ1-6; perhaps TRBD1 as D (6 bases). CDR1 is SGHTA, CDR2 FQGNSA, per germline. The CDR3 has 17 amino acids. V was trimmed by 2 bases and J by 0 bases, leaving 11 bases between them. DNA for the CDR3: TGTGCCAGCAGCTTACCCGGGACATTCTCCTATAATTCACCCCTCCACTTT. Its translation is CASSLPGTFSYNSPLHF.

The chain joins TRBV4-1 to TRBJ1-5, with no clear D. V was trimmed by 2 bases and J by 4 bases, leaving 9 bases between them. This CDR3 region has 14 residues. CDR1 MGHRA and CDR2 YSYEKL come from the germline V gene. DNA of the CDR3: TGCGCCAGCAGCCAACCCCTCGGGAATCAGCCCCAGCATTTT. Translated: CASSQPLGNQPQHF.

This chain joins TRBV29-1 and TRBJ2-2; TRBD2 agrees at 13 bases. CDR3 length: 15 amino acids. CDR1 and CDR2 from the germline V gene are SQVTM and ANQGSEA. V gave up 8 bases and J gave up 0 bases; unmatched junction bases: 3. CDR3: CSTGLAGSNTGELFF. CDR3 in DNA: TGCAGCACGGGACTAGCGGGATCGAACACCGGGGAGCTGTTTTTT.

The chain recombines TRBV6-2 or TRBV6-3 with TRBJ2-3; D is ambiguous. The germline V and J ends were trimmed by 4 bases and 7 bases, with 15 bases remaining between them. The germline CDR1 and CDR2 sequences are MNHEY and SVGEGT. The CDR3 is made up of 14 amino acids. CDR3 sequence (DNA): TGTGCCAGCAGTTTACCAGGCAGGCGACATACGCAGTATTTT. Translating it yields CASSLPGRRHTQYF.

The chain recombines TRBV9 with TRBJ2-2; tentatively, D is TRBD1 (6 bases). CDR1 SGDLS and CDR2 YYNGEE come from the germline V gene. The CDR3 contains 15 residues. With 4 bases removed from V and 4 bases from J, the gap between germline ends came to 14 bases. The CDR3 DNA sequence: TGTGCCAGCAGCCGAGCGACAGGAACCACCGGGGAGCTGTTTTTT. Translation: CASSRATGTTGELFF.

The chain joins TRBV12-5 to TRBJ2-3; TRBD2 agrees at 9 bases. CDR3 size: 15 residues. After removal of 6 bases from V and 0 bases from J, the junction contained 4 bases not matched to a gene. From germline, CDR1 is LGHNT and CDR2 FRNRAP. This CDR3 reads CASGKTSGSTDTQYF. CDR3 bases: TGTGCTAGTGGCAAGACTAGCGGAAGCACAGATACGCAGTATTTT.

This clone was counted a few times. V gene TRBV19 combines with J gene TRBJ2-3; TRBD1 agrees at 8 bases. Germline V lookup: CDR1 LNHDA, CDR2 SQIVND (reference sequence). The V gene end was trimmed by 3 bases and the J gene end by 0 bases; junction bases not matched to a gene: 5. The CDR3 is made up of 16 amino acids. The CDR3 is CASSINDRGSTDTQYF. CDR3 nucleotides: TGTGCCAGTAGTATTAATGACAGGGGAAGCACAGATACGCAGTATTTT.

This clone was recorded once. The gene calls are TRBV4-1 and TRBJ1-6; 9 positions match TRBD1. Germline CDR1 reads MGHRA; CDR2 reads YSYEKL. V lost 6 bases, J lost 4 bases, and 4 bases stayed unmatched. The CDR3 has 15 amino acids. In DNA form, the CDR3 reads TGCGCCAGCAGACTGGGGACAGGGTATAATTCACCCCTCCACTTT. Protein product: CASRLGTGYNSPLHF.

This sequence joins TRBV5-6 and TRBJ2-1, with D possibly TRBD2 on 6 matching bases. This CDR3 region has 16 residues. V was shortened by 1 base and J by 2 bases, with 13 bases between the two germline ends. Germline V lookup: CDR1 SGHDT, CDR2 YYEEEE. The CDR3 reads CASSLFLGGPYNEQFF. CDR3 DNA: TGTGCCAGCAGCTTGTTTTTGGGAGGCCCCTACAATGAGCAGTTCTTC. Drawing the rest from reference TRBV5-6 and TRBJ2-1, the complete variable domain is DAGVTQSPTHLIKTRGQQVTLRCSPKSGHDTVSWYQQALGQGPQFIFQYYEEEERQRGNFPDRFSGHQFPNYSSELNVNALLLGDSALYLCASSLFLGGPYNEQFFGPGTRLTVL.

In its sample, this clone was seen once. The V call is TRBV5-1, the J call TRBJ2-5; 10 bases are shared with TRBD2. With 0 bases clipped from V and 3 bases from J, the junction kept 5 bases outside the gene matches. The germline gives CDR1 SGHRS, CDR2 YFSETQ. This CDR3 has 16 amino acids. The CDR3 DNA reads TGCGCCAGCAGCTTGGTGCTAGCGGGAGTAAAAGAGACCCAGTACTTC. Protein sequence: CASSLVLAGVKETQYF. The variable domain in full, with the rest retrieved from reference TRBV5-1 and TRBJ2-5, is KAGVTQTPRYLIKTRGQQVTLSCSPISGHRSVSWYQQTPGQGLQFLFEYFSETQRNKGNFPGRFSGRQFSNSRSEMNVSTLELGDSALYLCASSLVLAGVKETQYFGPGTRLLVL.

This clone came up once. This chain connects TRBV3-1 (or the pseudogene TRBV3-2) to TRBJ2-7; 7 positions match TRBD1. Losses at the gene ends were 6 bases for V and 6 bases for J; bases not matched to a gene: 17. The CDR3 has 16 residues. Germline CDR1 LGHDT, CDR2 YNNKEL (reference sequence). The CDR3 here is CASSLQRKGAASEQYF. In DNA form, the CDR3 reads TGTGCCAGCAGTCTTCAAAGAAAGGGGGCCGCCTCCGAGCAGTACTTC.

J is TRBJ1-4 and V is TRBV24-1, with D unclear. The germline CDR1 and CDR2 sequences are KGHDR and SFDVKD. CDR3 size: 13 residues. The V gene lost 2 bases and the J gene lost 8 bases, with 8 bases spanning the gap. The CDR3 DNA reads TGTGCCACCAGTGATTCGAACAGAGAAAAACTGTTTTTT. Its protein product is CATSDSNREKLFF.

The V gene is TRBV2, the J gene TRBJ2-5, with 16 bases fitting TRBD2. Germline V gives CDR1 SNHLY, CDR2 FYNNEI. Trimming took 8 bases from V and 9 from J; bases not matched to a gene: 6. The CDR3 extends over 14 amino acids. CDR3 in amino acids: CASGGTSGGGPQYF. CDR3 DNA sequence: TGTGCCAGCGGGGGGACTAGCGGGGGGGGGCCCCAGTACTTC.

The V call is TRBV2, the J call TRBJ1-2; D is possibly TRBD1 (6 bases). The germline V gene has CDR1 SNHLY and CDR2 FYNNEI. V shed 6 bases and J shed 1 base, with 15 bases lying between them. The CDR3 spans 15 residues. The CDR3 DNA reads TGTGCCAGCAGACGGAACAGGGAAGTTAACTATGGCTACACCTTC. As protein: CASRRNREVNYGYTF.

The chain carries TRBV20-1 and TRBJ2-7, with 8 bases fitting TRBD2. V was clipped by 3 bases and J by 5 bases; unmatched bases: 6. Germline-derived CDR1 and CDR2 are DFQATT and SNEGSKA (reference sequence). This CDR3 contains 13 residues. The CDR3: CSASIGLADEQYF. CDR3 in DNA: TGCAGTGCTAGTATAGGACTAGCAGACGAGCAGTACTTC.

This rearrangement joins TRBV4-1 to TRBJ2-3; no firm D call. The CDR3 length is 13 residues. CDR1 MGHRA and CDR2 YSYEKL come from the germline V gene. V was pared by 5 bases and J by 0 bases, with 6 bases between. This CDR3 is CASSTSSTDTQYF. The CDR3, as DNA: TGCGCCAGCAGCACAAGTAGCACAGATACGCAGTATTTT.

This chain uses TRBV7-3 with TRBJ1-2, with D unclear. Germline V gives CDR1 SGHTA, CDR2 FQGTGA. This CDR3 comprises 14 residues. Trimming took off 7 bases at V and 4 bases at J, with 16 bases between the two ends. CDR3 sequence (DNA): TGTGCCAGCATCCCAGAGGGCCTTGTCTATGGCTACACCTTC. Its translation: CASIPEGLVYGYTF.

This clone was picked up one time. The rearrangement uses TRBV6-5 and TRBJ1-3; no clear D. Trimming removed 3 bases from V and 1 base from J, with 13 bases in between. There are 16 residues in the CDR3. Per germline, CDR1 MNHEY and CDR2 SVGAGI. The CDR3 protein is CASSYSRTDSGNTIYF. The CDR3 DNA sequence: TGTGCCAGCAGTTATTCCCGGACTGATTCTGGAAACACCATATATTTT.

On this clone itself: At the DNA level, this CDR3 is encoded by other sequences in the same sample as well. The chain links TRBV18 to TRBJ2-5; tentative D call: TRBD2 (6 bases). Germline CDR1 and CDR2: KGHSH and LQKENI. Trimming took 3 bases from V and 3 from J, leaving 8 bases between them. The CDR3 has 13 amino acids. The DNA for the CDR3 is TGTGCCAGCTCACCGACGGGGGAAGAGACCCAGTACTTC. As protein: CASSPTGEETQYF.

This chain links TRBV7-9 with TRBJ2-1; D is uncertain. CDR1 and CDR2 (germline): SEHNR, FQNEAQ (reference sequence). This CDR3 region has 11 residues. Trimming took off 8 bases at V and 7 bases at J, with 9 bases between the two ends. The CDR3 sequence is CASYHGNEQFF. The CDR3 coding sequence is TGTGCCAGCTATCACGGGAATGAGCAGTTCTTC.